Listed below are T cell receptor beta chains from one sample, sequenced in a study of blood T cells in healthy people across ages. TCRdb reprocessed the 5' RACE reads via MiXCR and lists one record per CDR3 protein. The table has some 890,000 distinct CDR3 sequences, 25% to 30% seen once; the top ten hold roughly 10%. This sample also belongs to another study, concerning T cells of mothers and their children.

Sequenced input: blood. The receptor set was obtained from a woman aged 40 to 55 in good health. CDR3s include the opening cysteine and the closing phenylalanine or tryptophan. A D gene is named only where the DNA matches it firmly. Expanded clones get a size class; other rows say once, few or many, or leave the size out.

J | size | V | D | DNA | CDR3
TRBJ2-1 | - | TRBV30 | - | TGTGCCTGGAGTGTCTCCGCGATAGAGCAGTTCTTC | CAWSVSAIEQFF
TRBJ1-1 | - | TRBV18 | - | TGTGCCAGCTCACCAGGGCGGGGGATGGTGAACACTGAAGCTTTCTTT | CASSPGRGMVNTEAFF
TRBJ2-7 | few | TRBV2 | - | TGTGCCAGCCAAGTGGGCTACGAGCAGTACTTC | CASQVGYEQYF
TRBJ1-4 | few | TRBV12-3/TRBV12-4 | TRBD1 | TGTGCCAGCAGTTTTAGTTATCCGGGACAGGGAAATGAAAAACGGTTTTTT | CASSFSYPGQGNEKRFF
TRBJ1-5 | many | TRBV28 | TRBD1 | TGTGCCAGCAGCCCACAGGGGGTTATCTATCAGCCCCAGCATTTT | CASSPQGVIYQPQHF
TRBJ2-7 | - | TRBV29-1 | TRBD1 | TGCAGCGTTCAACAGGGGAGCTCCTACGAGCAGTACTTC | CSVQQGSSYEQYF
TRBJ2-1 | - | TRBV6-5 | - | TGTGCCAGCAGATCCGGGAAGATCGATGAGCAGTTCTTC | CASRSGKIDEQFF
TRBJ1-2 | - | TRBV6-2/TRBV6-3 | - | TGTGCCAGCGCAGCTAACTATGGCTACACCTTC | CASAANYGYTF
TRBJ2-5 | once | TRBV7-9 | - | TGTGCCAGCAGCCTAGAGGACCGGGAGACCCAGTACTTC | CASSLEDRETQYF
TRBJ2-5 | few | TRBV11-2 | TRBD2 | TGTGCCAGCCGGCGGACTAGCGGGGGGGCACTGGAGACCCAGTACTTC | CASRRTSGGALETQYF
TRBJ2-6 | few | TRBV29-1 | - | TGCAGCGTCAGGACAACTGGGGCCAACGTCCTGACTTTC | CSVRTTGANVLTF
TRBJ1-3 | few | TRBV9 | - | TGTGCCAGCAGCGATACGGGGACCCTCTCTGGAAACACCATATATTTT | CASSDTGTLSGNTIYF
TRBJ2-7 | - | TRBV6-2/TRBV6-3 | TRBD2 | TGTGCCAGCAGTGGAGGGACTAGCGGGCCACTGTCCTACGAGCAGTACTTC | CASSGGTSGPLSYEQYF
TRBJ1-1 | - | TRBV7-2 | - | TGTGCCAGCAGCCGAGAGCGGACTAAAGGGACGGGAAACACTGAAGCTTTCTTT | CASSRERTKGTGNTEAFF
TRBJ2-1 | - | TRBV2 | TRBD1 | TGTGCCAGCACGGGACAGGGGGTAGGGGAGCAGTTCTTC | CASTGQGVGEQFF
TRBJ1-2 | few | TRBV5-1 | - | TGCGCCAGCAGCATAGAAGGGGTCCCTAACTATGGCTACACCTTC | CASSIEGVPNYGYTF
TRBJ2-3 | - | TRBV4-1 | TRBD2 | TGCGCCAGCAGCCGCCTGGGACTAGCGGTCACAGATACGCAGTATTTT | CASSRLGLAVTDTQYF
TRBJ2-1 | - | TRBV12-5 | - | TGTGCTAGTGGTTTGACCCGCACGTGGGGTTCCTACAATGAGCAGTTCTTC | CASGLTRTWGSYNEQFF
TRBJ2-5 | many | TRBV9 | TRBD1 | TGTGCCAGCAGCGCAGACAGGGTACAAGAGACCCAGTACTTC | CASSADRVQETQYF